This record concerns one T cell receptor (beta chain) sequence. Antigen specificity is unknown. The CDR3 is made up of 15 amino acids. Trimming removed 6 bases at V and 1 base at J, with 15 bases between. CDR1 and CDR2 (germline): MNHEY, SVGEGT. This record comes from a study of regulatory T cells in long-lasting Graves disease. In the study overall: Graves' disease counted as persistent after over 5 years of antithyroid drugs with positive TSH receptor antibodies. General study points: New patients shared fewer public clonotypes (roughly 1,000) than persistent patients did (fewer than 3,000).

In building TCR beta libraries, iRepertoire HTBI primers were used together with Arm-PCR of CDR3 regions. TCRdb passed the multiplex PCR reads through MiXCR, listing each CDR3 protein once. The data contain hundreds of thousands of distinct CDR3 sequences, 20% to 25% of them seen just once; the ten biggest clones take up 6.5% to 10%. Time point denoted: persistent/refractory GD, antithyroid drugs over 5 years with positive TRAb. There was RNA extracted from PBMCs, and the TCR library was made from it. Patient provenance is recorded as an endocrinology department in Xi'an, China. The collection involved drawing roughly 9.1 milliliters of peripheral blood into EDTA tubes.

This receptor was obtained from a female donor with Graves disease. This chain links TRBV6-2 or TRBV6-3 with TRBJ1-2; no definite D call. The sequenced sample was peripheral blood mononuclear cells (PBMCs), obtained when the disease was refractory, from a patient treated with antithyroid drugs. CDR3 region: CASRIPSSDNYGYTF. Here the CDR3 DNA reads TGTGCCAGCAGAATTCCCTCTTCTGATAACTATGGCTACACCTTC.